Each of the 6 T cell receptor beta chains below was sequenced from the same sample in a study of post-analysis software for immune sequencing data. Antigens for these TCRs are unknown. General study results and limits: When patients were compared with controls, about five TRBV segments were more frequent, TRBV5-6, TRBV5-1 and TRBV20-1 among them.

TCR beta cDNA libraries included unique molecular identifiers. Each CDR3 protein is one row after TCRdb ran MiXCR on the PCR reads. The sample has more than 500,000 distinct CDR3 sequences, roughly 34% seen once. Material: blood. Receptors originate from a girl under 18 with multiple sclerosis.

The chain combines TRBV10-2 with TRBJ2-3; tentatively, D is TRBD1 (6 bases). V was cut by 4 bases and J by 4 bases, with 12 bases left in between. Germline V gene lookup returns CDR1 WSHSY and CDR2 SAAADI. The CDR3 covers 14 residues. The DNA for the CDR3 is TGCGCCAGCAGTGGGGGGCCTCTGTCAGATACGCAGTATTTT. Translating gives CASSGGPLSDTQYF.

CDR3 DNA: TGTGCCAGCAGCCGAGATCCTGAAATGGGACTGTTTTTT. Protein product: CASSRDPEMGLFF. The chain has TRBV3-1 and TRBJ1-4; D not resolved. Per the germline V gene, CDR1 is LGHDT and CDR2 is YNNKEL (reference sequence). This CDR3 has 13 residues. The V end lost 4 bases, the J end lost 13 bases, and 16 bases lay between the germline ends.

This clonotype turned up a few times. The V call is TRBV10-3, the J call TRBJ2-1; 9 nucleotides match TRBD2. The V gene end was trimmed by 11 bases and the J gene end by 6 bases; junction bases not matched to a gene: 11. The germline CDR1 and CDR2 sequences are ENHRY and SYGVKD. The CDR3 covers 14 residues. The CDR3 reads CAARGLRGGNEQFF. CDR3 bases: TGTGCCGCCCGCGGTCTGCGGGGGGGCAATGAGCAGTTCTTC.

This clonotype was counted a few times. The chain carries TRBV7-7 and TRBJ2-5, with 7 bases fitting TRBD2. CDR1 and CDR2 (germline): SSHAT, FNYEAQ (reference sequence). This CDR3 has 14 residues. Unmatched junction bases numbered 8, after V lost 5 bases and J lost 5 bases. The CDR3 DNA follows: TGTGCCAGCAGCCCCAGCGGGGATCGGGAGACCCAGTACTTC. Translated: CASSPSGDRETQYF.

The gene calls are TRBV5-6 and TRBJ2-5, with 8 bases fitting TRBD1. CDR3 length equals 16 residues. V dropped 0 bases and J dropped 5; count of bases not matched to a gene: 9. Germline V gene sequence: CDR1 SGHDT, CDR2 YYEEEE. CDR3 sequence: CASSLGATRGLETQYF. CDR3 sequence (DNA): TGTGCCAGCAGCTTGGGGGCGACCAGGGGGCTGGAGACCCAGTACTTC.

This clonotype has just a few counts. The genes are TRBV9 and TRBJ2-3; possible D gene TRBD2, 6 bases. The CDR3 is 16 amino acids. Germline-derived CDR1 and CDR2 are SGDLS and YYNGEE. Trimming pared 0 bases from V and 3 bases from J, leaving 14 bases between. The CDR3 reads CASSVGLRGGTDTQYF. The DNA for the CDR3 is TGTGCCAGCAGCGTAGGGTTGCGGGGCGGAACAGATACGCAGTATTTT.